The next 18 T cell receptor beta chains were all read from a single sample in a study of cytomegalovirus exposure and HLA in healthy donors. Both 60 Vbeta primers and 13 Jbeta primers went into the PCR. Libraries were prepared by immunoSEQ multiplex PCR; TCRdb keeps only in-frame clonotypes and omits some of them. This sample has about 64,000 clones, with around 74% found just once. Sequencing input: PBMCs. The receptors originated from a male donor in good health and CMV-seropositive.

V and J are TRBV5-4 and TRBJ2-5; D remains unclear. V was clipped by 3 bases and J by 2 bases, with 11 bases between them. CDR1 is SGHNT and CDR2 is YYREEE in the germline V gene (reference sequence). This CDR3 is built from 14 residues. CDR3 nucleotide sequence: TGTGCCAGCAGCTCCGGGTATCCACAAGAGACCCAGTACTTC. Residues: CASSSGYPQETQYF.

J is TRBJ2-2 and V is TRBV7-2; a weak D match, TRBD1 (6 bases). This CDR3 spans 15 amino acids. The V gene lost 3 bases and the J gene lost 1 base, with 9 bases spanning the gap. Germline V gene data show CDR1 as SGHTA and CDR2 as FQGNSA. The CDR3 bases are TGTGCCAGCAGCTTCGGGACAATGAACACCGGGGAGCTGTTTTTT. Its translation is CASSFGTMNTGELFF.

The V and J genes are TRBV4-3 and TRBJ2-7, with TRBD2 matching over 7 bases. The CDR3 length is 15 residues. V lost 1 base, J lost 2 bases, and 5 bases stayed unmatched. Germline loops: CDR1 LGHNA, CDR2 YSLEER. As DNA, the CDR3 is TGCGCCAGCAGCCAAGTGGCTAGCGGCACCTACGAGCAGTACTTC. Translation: CASSQVASGTYEQYF.

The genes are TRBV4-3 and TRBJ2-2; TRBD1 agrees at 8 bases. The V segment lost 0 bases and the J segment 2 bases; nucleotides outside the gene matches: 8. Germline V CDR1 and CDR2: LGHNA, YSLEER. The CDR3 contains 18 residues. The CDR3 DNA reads TGCGCCAGCAGCCAAGATCACCCCAGGGGGCTCAACACCGGGGAGCTGTTTTTT. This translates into CASSQDHPRGLNTGELFF.

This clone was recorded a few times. CDR3 sequence: CASRLAGVDQPQHF. The CDR3 region has the DNA TGCGCCAGCAGACTCGCGGGGGTGGATCAGCCCCAGCATTTT. The rearrangement uses TRBV10-2 and TRBJ1-5; perhaps TRBD1 as D (5 bases). Germline V gene data show CDR1 as WSHSY and CDR2 as SAAADI. The CDR3 loop spans 14 amino acids. V was shortened by 6 bases and J by 5 bases, with 14 bases between the two germline ends.

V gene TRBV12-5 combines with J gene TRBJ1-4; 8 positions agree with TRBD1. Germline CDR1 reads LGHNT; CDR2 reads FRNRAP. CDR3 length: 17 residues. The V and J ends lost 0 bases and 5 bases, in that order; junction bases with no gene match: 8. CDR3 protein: CASGLVIGDRQNEKLFF. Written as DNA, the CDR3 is TGTGCTAGTGGTTTGGTAATTGGGGACAGGCAAAATGAAAAACTGTTTTTT.

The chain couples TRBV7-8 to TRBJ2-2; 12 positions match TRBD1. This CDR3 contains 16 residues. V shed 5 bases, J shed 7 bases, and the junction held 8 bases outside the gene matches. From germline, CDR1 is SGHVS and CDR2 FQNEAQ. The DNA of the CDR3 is TGTGCCAGCAGCGTTCGGGACAGGGGGCCAGGCGGGGAGCTGTTTTTT. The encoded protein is CASSVRDRGPGGELFF.

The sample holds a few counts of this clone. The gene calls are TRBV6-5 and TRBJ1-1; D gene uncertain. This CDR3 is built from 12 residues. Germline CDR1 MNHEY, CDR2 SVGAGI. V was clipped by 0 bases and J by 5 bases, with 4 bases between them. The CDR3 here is CASSYSRTEAFF. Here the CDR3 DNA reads TGTGCCAGCAGTTACTCGAGGACTGAAGCTTTCTTT.

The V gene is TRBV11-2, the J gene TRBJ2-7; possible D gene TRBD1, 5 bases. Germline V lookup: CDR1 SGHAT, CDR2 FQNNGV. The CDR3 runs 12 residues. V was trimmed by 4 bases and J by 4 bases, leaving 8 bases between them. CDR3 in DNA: TGTGCCAGCAGCTCCCCAGGGTACGAGCAGTACTTC. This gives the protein CASSSPGYEQYF.

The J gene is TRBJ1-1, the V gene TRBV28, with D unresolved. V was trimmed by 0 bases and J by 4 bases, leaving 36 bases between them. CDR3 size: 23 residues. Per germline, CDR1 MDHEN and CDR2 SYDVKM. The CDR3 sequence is CASSLWSLLPAGERTQDFTEAFF. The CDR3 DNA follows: TGTGCCAGCAGTTTATGGTCTTTACTGCCTGCCGGGGAACGGACCCAGGATTTCACTGAAGCTTTCTTT.

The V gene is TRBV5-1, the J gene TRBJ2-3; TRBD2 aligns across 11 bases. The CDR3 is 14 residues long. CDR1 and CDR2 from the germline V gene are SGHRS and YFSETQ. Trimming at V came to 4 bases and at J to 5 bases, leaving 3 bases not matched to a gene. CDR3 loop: CASSLGLAEDTQYF. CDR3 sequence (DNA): TGCGCCAGCAGCCTGGGACTAGCGGAAGATACGCAGTATTTT.

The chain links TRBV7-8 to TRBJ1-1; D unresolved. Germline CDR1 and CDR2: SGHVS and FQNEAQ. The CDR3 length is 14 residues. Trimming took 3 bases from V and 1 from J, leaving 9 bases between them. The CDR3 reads CASSFSETNTEAFF. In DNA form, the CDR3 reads TGTGCCAGCAGCTTTTCAGAAACGAACACTGAAGCTTTCTTT.

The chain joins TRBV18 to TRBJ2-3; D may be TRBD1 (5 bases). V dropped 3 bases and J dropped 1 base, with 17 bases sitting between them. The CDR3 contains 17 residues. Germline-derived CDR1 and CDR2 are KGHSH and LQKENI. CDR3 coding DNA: TGTGCCAGCTCACCTCAACCGACAGCCGGGCGCACAGATACGCAGTATTTT. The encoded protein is CASSPQPTAGRTDTQYF.

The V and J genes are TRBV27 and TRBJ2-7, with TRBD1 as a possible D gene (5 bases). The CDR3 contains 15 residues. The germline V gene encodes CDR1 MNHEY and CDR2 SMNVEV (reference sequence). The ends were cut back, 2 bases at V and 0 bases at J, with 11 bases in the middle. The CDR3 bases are TGTGCCAGCAGTTTAAACAGGAGCCCCTCCTACGAGCAGTACTTC. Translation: CASSLNRSPSYEQYF.

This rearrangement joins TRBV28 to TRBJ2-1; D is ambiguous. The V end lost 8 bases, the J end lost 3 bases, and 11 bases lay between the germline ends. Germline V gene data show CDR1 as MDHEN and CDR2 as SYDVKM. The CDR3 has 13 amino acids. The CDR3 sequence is CASWSGSYNEQFF. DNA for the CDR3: TGTGCCAGCTGGTCAGGCAGCTACAATGAGCAGTTCTTC.

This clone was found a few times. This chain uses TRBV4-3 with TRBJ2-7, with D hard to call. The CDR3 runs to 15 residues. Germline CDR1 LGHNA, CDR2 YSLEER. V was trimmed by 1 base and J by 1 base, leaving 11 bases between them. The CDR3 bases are TGCGCCAGCAGCCAAGTCTATATGCCGTCCTACGAGCAGTACTTC. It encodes CASSQVYMPSYEQYF.

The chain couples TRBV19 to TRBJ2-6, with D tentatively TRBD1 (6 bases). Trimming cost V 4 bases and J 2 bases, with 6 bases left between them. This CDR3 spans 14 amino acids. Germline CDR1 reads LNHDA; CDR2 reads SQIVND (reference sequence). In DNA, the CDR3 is TGTGCCAGTAGTAAGGGGGCTGGGGCCAACGTCCTGACTTTC. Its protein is CASSKGAGANVLTF.

In nucleotides, the CDR3 is TGTGCCACCAGCGGCCCCGAGGGACAGCTGAACACTGAAGCTTTCTTT. The encoded protein is CATSGPEGQLNTEAFF. This chain uses TRBV15 with TRBJ1-1, with 7 bases matching TRBD1. CDR1 and CDR2 (germline): LNHNV, YYDKDF (reference sequence). V shed 5 bases and J 0 bases; nucleotides not matched to a gene: 9. The length of the CDR3 is 16 residues.